A single sample is the source of the 8 T cell receptor beta chains below, sequenced in a study of blood T cell repertoires in COVID-19. Libraries were prepared by immunoSEQ multiplex PCR; TCRdb keeps only in-frame clonotypes and omits some of them. The sample gives some 230,000 clones, roughly 84% of which show up once; about 1% is in the top ten. The sample consisted of peripheral blood. These receptors were taken from a man aged 35-49 years with acute or convalescent COVID-19.

The CDR3 sequence is CASSVENTNSPLHF. The DNA of the CDR3 is TGTGCCAGCAGTGTGGAGAATACTAATTCACCCCTCCACTTT. The rearrangement joins TRBV2 to TRBJ1-6; no reliable D call. The CDR3 totals 14 residues. V was cut by 4 bases and J by 6 bases, with 10 bases left in between. Germline V lookup: CDR1 SNHLY, CDR2 FYNNEI. Drawing the rest from reference TRBV2 and TRBJ1-6, the complete variable domain is EPEVTQTPSHQVTQMGQEVILRCVPISNHLYFYWYRQILGQKVEFLVSFYNNEISEKSEIFDDQFSVERPDGSNFTLKIRSTKLEDSAMYFCASSVENTNSPLHFGNGTRLTVT.

For the CDR3, the DNA is TGCAGCGTTGTTGAGGGCGCCTACGAGCAGTACTTC. Its translation is CSVVEGAYEQYF. The chain recombines TRBV29-1 with TRBJ2-7; a weak D match, TRBD2 (5 bases). CDR1 and CDR2 (germline): SQVTM, ANQGSEA. The CDR3 has 12 amino acids. Trimming left V 4 bases short and J 2 bases short, with 9 bases between.

This chain connects TRBV5-1 to TRBJ2-1, with D maybe TRBD2 (5 bases). Germline-derived CDR1 and CDR2 are SGHRS and YFSETQ. V dropped 1 base and J dropped 9 bases, with 8 bases sitting between them. The CDR3 has 12 residues. The CDR3 DNA reads TGCGCCAGCAGCTTGCAAGGGAGTGAGCAGTTCTTC. Translation: CASSLQGSEQFF.

The chain combines TRBV11-2 with TRBJ2-1, with 7 bases identical to TRBD2. Germline CDR1 SGHAT, CDR2 FQNNGV. V lost 3 bases to trimming and J lost 0 bases; unmatched junction nucleotides: 2. The CDR3 has 15 residues. CDR3 sequence reads: CASSLRGGSYNEQFF. The CDR3 DNA follows: TGTGCCAGCAGCTTGCGCGGGGGCTCCTACAATGAGCAGTTCTTC.

This chain joins TRBV7-3 and TRBJ2-3, with TRBD1 matching 8 bases. The CDR3 has 15 residues. The V segment lost 6 bases and the J segment 5 bases; nucleotides outside the gene matches: 10. Germline V gene sequence: CDR1 SGHTA, CDR2 FQGTGA. The CDR3 DNA reads as TGTGCCAGCAGTATCCAGGGGGCCGGGTTAGATACGCAGTATTTT. It translates to CASSIQGAGLDTQYF.

This chain joins TRBV6-1 and TRBJ1-2, with 7 nucleotides matching TRBD1. V shed 2 bases and J 5 bases; nucleotides not matched to a gene: 11. Germline lookup yields CDR1 MNHNS and CDR2 SASEGT. The CDR3 has 16 residues. The CDR3 DNA follows: TGTGCCAGCAGTGAATCCACTAAGGGACAGTCTTATGGCTACACCTTC. It yields the protein CASSESTKGQSYGYTF.

J is TRBJ2-1 and V is TRBV7-2; TRBD1 agrees at 8 bases. With V trimmed by 5 bases and J by 3 bases, 6 bases remained unmatched. The length of the CDR3 is 15 residues. Germline loops: CDR1 SGHTA, CDR2 FQGNSA. The CDR3: CASSRTGNGYNEQFF. CDR3 DNA sequence: TGTGCCAGCAGCCGGACAGGGAACGGCTACAATGAGCAGTTCTTC.

V usage is TRBV19 and J usage is TRBJ1-1; 12 nucleotides align to TRBD1. CDR1 and CDR2 (germline): LNHDA, SQIVND (reference sequence). The CDR3 contains 15 residues. With V trimmed by 8 bases and J by 5 bases, 9 bases remained unmatched. In DNA form, the CDR3 reads TGTGCCAGTGTTCGGGACAGGGGGCTAGGAACTGAAGCTTTCTTT. Amino acids: CASVRDRGLGTEAFF.